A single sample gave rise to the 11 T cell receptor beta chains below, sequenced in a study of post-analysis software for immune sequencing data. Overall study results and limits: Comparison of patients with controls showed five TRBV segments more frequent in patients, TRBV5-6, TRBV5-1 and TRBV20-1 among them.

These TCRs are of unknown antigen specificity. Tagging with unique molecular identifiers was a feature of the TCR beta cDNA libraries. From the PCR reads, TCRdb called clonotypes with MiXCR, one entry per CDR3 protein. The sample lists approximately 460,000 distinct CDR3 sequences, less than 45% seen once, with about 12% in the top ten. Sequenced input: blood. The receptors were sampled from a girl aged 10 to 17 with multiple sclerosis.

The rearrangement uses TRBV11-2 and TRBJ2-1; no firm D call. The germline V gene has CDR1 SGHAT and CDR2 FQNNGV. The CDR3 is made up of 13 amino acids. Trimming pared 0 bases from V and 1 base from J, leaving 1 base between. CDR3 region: CASSLESYNEQFF. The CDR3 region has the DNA TGTGCCAGCAGCTTAGAATCCTACAATGAGCAGTTCTTC.

Here the CDR3 DNA reads TGTGCCAGCAGTTTAGACTCCATGTCCTATGGCTACACCTTC. Translation gives CASSLDSMSYGYTF. This sequence joins TRBV12-3 or TRBV12-4 and TRBJ1-2; D is unresolved. Trimming cost V 1 base and J 4 bases, with 10 bases left between them. This CDR3 is built from 14 residues.

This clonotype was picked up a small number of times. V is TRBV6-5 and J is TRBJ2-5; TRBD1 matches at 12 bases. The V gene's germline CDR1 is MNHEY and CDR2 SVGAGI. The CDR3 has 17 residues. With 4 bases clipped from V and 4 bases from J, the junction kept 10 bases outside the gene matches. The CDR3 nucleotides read TGTGCCAGCAGTTTACAAGGCGGGACAGGGGGCAGAGAGACCCAGTACTTC. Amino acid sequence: CASSLQGGTGGRETQYF.

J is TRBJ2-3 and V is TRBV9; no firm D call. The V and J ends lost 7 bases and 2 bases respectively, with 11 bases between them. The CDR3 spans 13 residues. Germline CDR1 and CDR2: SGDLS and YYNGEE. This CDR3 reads CASSNDPTDTQYF. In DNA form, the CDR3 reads TGTGCCAGCTCCAACGATCCCACAGATACGCAGTATTTT.

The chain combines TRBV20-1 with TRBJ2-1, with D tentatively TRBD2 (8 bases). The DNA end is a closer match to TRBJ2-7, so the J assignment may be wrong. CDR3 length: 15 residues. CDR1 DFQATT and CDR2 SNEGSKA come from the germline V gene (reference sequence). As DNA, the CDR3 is TGCAGTGCCCACAGGGGAGCGGGGGTATACAATGCGCAGTACTTC. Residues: CSAHRGAGVYNAQYF.

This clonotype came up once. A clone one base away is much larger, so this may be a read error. The CDR3 reads CTSSQEILRGSDTQYF. CDR3 DNA sequence: TGCACCAGCAGCCAAGAGATCCTAAGGGGGTCAGATACGCAGTATTTT. The chain uses TRBV4-3 and TRBJ2-3; a weak D match, TRBD1 (6 bases). Per the germline V gene, CDR1 is LGHNA and CDR2 is YSLEER. The CDR3 length is 16 residues.

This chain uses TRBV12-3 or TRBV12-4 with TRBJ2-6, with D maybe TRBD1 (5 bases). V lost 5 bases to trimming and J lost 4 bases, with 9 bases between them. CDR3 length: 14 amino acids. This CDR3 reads CASSNRTGANVLTF. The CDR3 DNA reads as TGTGCCAGCAGTAACCGGACAGGGGCCAACGTCCTGACTTTC.

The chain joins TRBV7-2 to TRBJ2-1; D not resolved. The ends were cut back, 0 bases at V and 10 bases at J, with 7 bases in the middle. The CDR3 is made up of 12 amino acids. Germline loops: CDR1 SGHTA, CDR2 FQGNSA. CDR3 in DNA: TGTGCCAGCAGCTTAGCGTACTGGGAGCAGTTCTTC. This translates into CASSLAYWEQFF. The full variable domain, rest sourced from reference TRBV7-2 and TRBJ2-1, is GAGVSQSPSNKVTEKGKDVELRCDPISGHTALYWYRQSLGQGLEFLIYFQGNSAPDKSGLPSDRFSAERTGGSVSTLTIQRTQQEDSAVYLCASSLAYWEQFFGPGTRLTVL.

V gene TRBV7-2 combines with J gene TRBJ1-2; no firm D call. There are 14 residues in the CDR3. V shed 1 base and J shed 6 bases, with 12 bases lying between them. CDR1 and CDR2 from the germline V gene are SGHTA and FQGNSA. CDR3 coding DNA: TGTGCCAGCAGCTTAGTGGTCTCGGCCGATGGCTACACCTTC. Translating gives CASSLVVSADGYTF.

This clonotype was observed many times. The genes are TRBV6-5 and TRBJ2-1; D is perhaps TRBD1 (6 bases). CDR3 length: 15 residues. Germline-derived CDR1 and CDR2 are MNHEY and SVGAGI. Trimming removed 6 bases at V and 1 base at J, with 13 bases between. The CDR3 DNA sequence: TGTGCCAGCAGGGGATCCGGGACATCCTACAATGAGCAGTTCTTC. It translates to CASRGSGTSYNEQFF.

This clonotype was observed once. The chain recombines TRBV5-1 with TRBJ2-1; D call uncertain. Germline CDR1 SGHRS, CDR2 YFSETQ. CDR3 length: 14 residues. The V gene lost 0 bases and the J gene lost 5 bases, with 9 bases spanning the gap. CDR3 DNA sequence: TGCGCCAGCAGCTTGGAGGGAACCCACAATGAGCAGTTCTTC. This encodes CASSLEGTHNEQFF. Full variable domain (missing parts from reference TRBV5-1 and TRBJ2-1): KAGVTQTPRYLIKTRGQQVTLSCSPISGHRSVSWYQQTPGQGLQFLFEYFSETQRNKGNFPGRFSGRQFSNSRSEMNVSTLELGDSALYLCASSLEGTHNEQFFGPGTRLTVL.